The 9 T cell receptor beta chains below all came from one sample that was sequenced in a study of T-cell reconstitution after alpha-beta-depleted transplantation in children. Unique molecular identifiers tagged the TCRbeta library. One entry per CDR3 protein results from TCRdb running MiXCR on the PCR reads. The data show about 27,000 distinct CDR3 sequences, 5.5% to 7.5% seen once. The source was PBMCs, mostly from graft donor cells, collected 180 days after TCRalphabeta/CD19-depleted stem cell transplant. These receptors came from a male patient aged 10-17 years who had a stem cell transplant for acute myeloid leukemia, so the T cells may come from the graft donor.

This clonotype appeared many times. CDR3: CASSRGQGTGEEFF. The CDR3 DNA follows: TGTGCCAGCAGTAGGGGACAGGGGACAGGCGAAGAGTTTTTT. This chain joins TRBV6-5 and TRBJ1-4; 10 bases line up with TRBD1. The CDR3 length is 14 residues. The V gene's germline CDR1 is MNHEY and CDR2 SVGAGI. With 5 bases clipped from V and 16 bases from J, the junction kept 13 bases outside the gene matches.

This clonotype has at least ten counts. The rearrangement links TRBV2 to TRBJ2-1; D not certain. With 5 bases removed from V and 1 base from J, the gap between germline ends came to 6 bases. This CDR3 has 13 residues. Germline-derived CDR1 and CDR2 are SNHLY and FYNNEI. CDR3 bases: TGTGCCAGCAGTCTAGTTTCCTACAATGAGCAGTTCTTC. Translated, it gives CASSLVSYNEQFF. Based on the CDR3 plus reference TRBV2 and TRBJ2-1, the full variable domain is EPEVTQTPSHQVTQMGQEVILRCVPISNHLYFYWYRQILGQKVEFLVSFYNNEISEKSEIFDDQFSVERPDGSNFTLKIRSTKLEDSAMYFCASSLVSYNEQFFGPGTRLTVL.

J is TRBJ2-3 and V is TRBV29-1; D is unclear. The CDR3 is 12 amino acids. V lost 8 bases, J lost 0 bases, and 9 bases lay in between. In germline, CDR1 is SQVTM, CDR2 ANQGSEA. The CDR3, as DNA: TGCAGCCTAAGTCAGAGCACAGATACGCAGTATTTT. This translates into CSLSQSTDTQYF.

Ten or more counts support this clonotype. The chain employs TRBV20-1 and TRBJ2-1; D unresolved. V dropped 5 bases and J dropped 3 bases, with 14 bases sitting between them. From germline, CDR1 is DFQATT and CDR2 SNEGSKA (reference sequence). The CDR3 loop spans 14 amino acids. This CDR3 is CSASRVENYNEQFF. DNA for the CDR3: TGCAGTGCTTCACGGGTGGAGAACTACAATGAGCAGTTCTTC.

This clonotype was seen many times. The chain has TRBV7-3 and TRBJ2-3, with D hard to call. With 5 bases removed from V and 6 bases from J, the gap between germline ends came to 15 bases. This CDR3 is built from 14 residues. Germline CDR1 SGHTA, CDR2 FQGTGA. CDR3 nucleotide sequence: TGTGCCAGCAGCCCCCGGTTGTCCCGGGATACGCAGTATTTT. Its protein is CASSPRLSRDTQYF. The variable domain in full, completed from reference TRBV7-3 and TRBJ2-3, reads GAGVSQTPSNKVTEKGKYVELRCDPISGHTALYWYRQSLGQGPEFLIYFQGTGAADDSGLPNDRFFAVRPEGSVSTLKIQRTERGDSAVYLCASSPRLSRDTQYFGPGTRLTVL.

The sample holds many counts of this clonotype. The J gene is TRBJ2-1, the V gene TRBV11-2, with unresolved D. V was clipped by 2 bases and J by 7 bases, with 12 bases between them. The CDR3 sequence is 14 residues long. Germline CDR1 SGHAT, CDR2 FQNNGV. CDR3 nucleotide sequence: TGTGCCAGCAGCTTACAGCTAATAGGGAATGAGCAGTTCTTC. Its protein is CASSLQLIGNEQFF.

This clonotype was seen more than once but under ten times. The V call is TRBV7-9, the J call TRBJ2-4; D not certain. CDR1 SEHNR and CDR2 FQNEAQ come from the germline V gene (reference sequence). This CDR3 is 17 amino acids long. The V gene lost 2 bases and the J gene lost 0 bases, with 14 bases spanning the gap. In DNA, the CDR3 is TGTGCCAGCAGCTTAATACTGGATTCACTAGCCAAAAACATTCAGTACTTC. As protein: CASSLILDSLAKNIQYF. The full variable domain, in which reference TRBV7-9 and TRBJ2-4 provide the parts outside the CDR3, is DTGVSQNPRHKITKRGQNVTFRCDPISEHNRLYWYRQTLGQGPEFLTYFQNEAQLEKSRLLSDRFSAERPKGSFSTLEIQRTEQGDSAMYLCASSLILDSLAKNIQYFGAGTRLSVL.

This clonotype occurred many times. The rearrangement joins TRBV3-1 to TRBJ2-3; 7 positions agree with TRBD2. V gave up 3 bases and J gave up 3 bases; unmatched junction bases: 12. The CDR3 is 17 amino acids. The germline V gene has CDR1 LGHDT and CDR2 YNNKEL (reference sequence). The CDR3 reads CASSHSTGAGGTDTQYF. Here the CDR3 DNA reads TGTGCCAGCAGCCATTCCACCGGGGCCGGGGGGACAGATACGCAGTATTTT.

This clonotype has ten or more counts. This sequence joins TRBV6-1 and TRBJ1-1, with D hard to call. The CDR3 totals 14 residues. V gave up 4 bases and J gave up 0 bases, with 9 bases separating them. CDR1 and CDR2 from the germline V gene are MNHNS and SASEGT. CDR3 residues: CASSVIPMNTEAFF. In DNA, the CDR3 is TGTGCCAGCAGTGTTATCCCAATGAACACTGAAGCTTTCTTT.